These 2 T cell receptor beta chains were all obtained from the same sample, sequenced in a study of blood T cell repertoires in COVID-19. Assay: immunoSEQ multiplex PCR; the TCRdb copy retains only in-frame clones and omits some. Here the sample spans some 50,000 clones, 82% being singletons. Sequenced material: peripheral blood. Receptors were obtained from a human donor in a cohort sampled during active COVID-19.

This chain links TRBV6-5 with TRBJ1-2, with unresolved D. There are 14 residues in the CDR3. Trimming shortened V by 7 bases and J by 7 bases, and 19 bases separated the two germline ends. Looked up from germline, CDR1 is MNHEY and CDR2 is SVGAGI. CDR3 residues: CASTEYGVEGGYTF. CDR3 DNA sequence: TGTGCCAGCACCGAATACGGAGTGGAGGGTGGCTACACCTTC.

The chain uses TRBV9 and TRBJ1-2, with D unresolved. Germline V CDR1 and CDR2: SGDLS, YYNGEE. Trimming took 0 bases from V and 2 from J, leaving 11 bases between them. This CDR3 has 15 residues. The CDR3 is CASSVGLGPNYGYTF. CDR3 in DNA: TGTGCCAGCAGCGTAGGATTGGGCCCAAACTATGGCTACACCTTC.